The 10 T cell receptor beta chains listed next were all sequenced from one sample in a study of Graves' ophthalmopathy and Graves' hyperthyroidism. RNA transcripts yielded amplified TCR beta CDR3 regions. HTBI primers were used in a first-round RT-PCR, which preceded a second-round multiplex PCR. TCRdb ran MiXCR on the multiplex PCR reads and lists one entry per CDR3 protein. This sample carries roughly 700,000 distinct CDR3 sequences, roughly 41% of them seen once, and the ten largest clones take 40% to 45%. The sample taken for sequencing was peripheral blood. Source of these receptors: an adult man with Graves' ophthalmopathy.

In this sample, this clonotype turned up once. The J gene is TRBJ1-5, the V gene TRBV10-3; D is ambiguous. Trimming removed 10 bases at V and 0 bases at J, with 10 bases between. Germline lookup yields CDR1 ENHRY and CDR2 SYGVKD. This CDR3 is 13 amino acids long. The CDR3 protein is CATGLNSNQPQHF. The CDR3 region has the DNA TGTGCCACCGGACTGAATAGCAATCAGCCCCAGCATTTT.

This clonotype came up many times. The genes are TRBV29-1 and TRBJ1-1, with D maybe TRBD1 (6 bases). V dropped 0 bases and J dropped 4 bases, with 15 bases sitting between them. This CDR3 comprises 15 residues. Per germline, CDR1 SQVTM and CDR2 ANQGSEA. CDR3 in DNA: TGCAGCGTTGAAGAAGGCCGGTTCAGGGGCACTGAAGCTTTCTTT. It yields the protein CSVEEGRFRGTEAFF.

Ten or more counts support this clonotype. The chain uses TRBV29-1 and TRBJ1-2; perhaps TRBD1 as D (6 bases). The CDR3 runs to 15 residues. Germline CDR1 and CDR2: SQVTM and ANQGSEA. Deletions cut 1 base from V and 0 bases from J, with 12 bases between. CDR3 sequence: CSVEVTGTPNYGYTF. The CDR3 coding sequence is TGCAGCGTTGAAGTTACGGGGACACCTAACTATGGCTACACCTTC.

This clonotype has at least ten counts. The J gene is TRBJ1-4, the V gene TRBV20-1; D not resolved. This CDR3 has 14 residues. Germline lookup yields CDR1 DFQATT and CDR2 SNEGSKA (reference sequence). Trimming stripped 0 bases from V and 5 bases from J, with 10 bases between. CDR3 sequence: CSARDSGPNEKLFF. CDR3 nucleotide sequence: TGCAGTGCTAGAGATAGTGGGCCAAATGAAAAACTGTTTTTT.

V gene TRBV29-1 combines with J gene TRBJ2-7; 8 bases match TRBD2. Germline V gives CDR1 SQVTM, CDR2 ANQGSEA. CDR3 length: 16 residues. The ends lost 3 bases at V and 7 bases at J; junction bases unmatched: 17. CDR3 residues: CSVDSGAGAPVGEQYF. The CDR3 region has the DNA TGCAGCGTTGACAGTGGAGCGGGGGCTCCGGTGGGGGAGCAGTACTTC.

The V call is TRBV5-1, the J call TRBJ1-1; 7 bases are a match to TRBD1. With 4 bases clipped from V and 5 bases from J, the junction kept 14 bases outside the gene matches. Germline-derived CDR1 and CDR2 are SGHRS and YFSETQ. This CDR3 is built from 16 residues. The CDR3 loop is CASSRNPGTGVTEAFF. In DNA, the CDR3 is TGCGCCAGCAGCCGCAACCCCGGAACAGGGGTAACTGAAGCTTTCTTT.

This clonotype was detected many times. The V gene is TRBV2, the J gene TRBJ1-2; 11 bases line up with TRBD1. Germline assignment: CDR1 SNHLY and CDR2 FYNNEI. Unmatched junction bases numbered 6, after V lost 6 bases and J lost 3 bases. CDR3 length equals 15 residues. In DNA, the CDR3 is TGTGCCAGCAGAGACGGGACAGGGGGTTACTATGGCTACACCTTC. Amino acids: CASRDGTGGYYGYTF.

The chain is built from TRBV29-1 and TRBJ1-1; D perhaps matches TRBD1 (6 bases). V dropped 8 bases and J dropped 1 base, with 11 bases sitting between them. The CDR3 has 12 residues. The germline V gene has CDR1 SQVTM and CDR2 ANQGSEA. CDR3 coding DNA: TGCAGCCAGGACAGCAAGAACACTGAAGCTTTCTTT. It yields the protein CSQDSKNTEAFF.

This chain connects TRBV7-9 to TRBJ2-7; the match to TRBD2 covers 13 bases. V gave up 5 bases and J gave up 7 bases; unmatched junction bases: 11. This CDR3 spans 16 amino acids. Germline V lookup: CDR1 SEHNR, CDR2 FQNEAQ (reference sequence). Here the CDR3 reads CASSPPGLAGSNEQYF. The CDR3 DNA reads as TGTGCCAGCAGCCCGCCGGGACTAGCGGGATCTAATGAGCAGTACTTC.

The chain uses TRBV7-9 and TRBJ2-5; 8 positions agree with TRBD1. V was pared by 3 bases and J by 1 base, with 7 bases of the junction left unmatched. The CDR3 extends over 16 amino acids. Germline-derived CDR1 and CDR2 are SEHNR and FQNEAQ (reference sequence). The CDR3 coding sequence is TGTGCCAGCAGCTTTTTGTCCGGACAGGGCCAAGAGACCCAGTACTTC. Translating gives CASSFLSGQGQETQYF.